Below are 21 T cell receptor beta chains sequenced from a single sample in a study of OX40 agonist ivuxolimab in advanced cancers. Receptor amplification or capture employed the immunoSEQ multiplex PCR assay. The table comes from immuneACCESS by way of TCRdb, which keeps in-frame sequences with V and J called. Part of the clones is missing from these tables; in studies checked, under half for an unresolved V gene and the rest for unknown reasons. The sample yields around 69,000 clones; around 83% were counted once. The biggest ten clones account for 1.5% to 2% of the sample. This specimen was CD4+ or CD8+ T cells sorted from blood, taken in a trial of the OX40 agonist ivuxolimab. Receptors were obtained from an adult with an advanced solid tumor such as melanoma, head and neck, liver or kidney cancer.

This clone was detected once. This CDR3 reads CASSLSFREQFF. In DNA, the CDR3 is TGCGCCAGCAGCTTGAGTTTCAGAGAGCAGTTCTTC. The chain is built from TRBV5-1 and TRBJ2-1; D remains ambiguous. Trimming pared 1 base from V and 10 bases from J, leaving 9 bases between. Germline V lookup: CDR1 SGHRS, CDR2 YFSETQ. The CDR3 is made up of 12 amino acids.

This clone was seen only once. This chain links TRBV28 with TRBJ1-4; D remains ambiguous. Germline V gene lookup returns CDR1 MDHEN and CDR2 SYDVKM. With 6 bases removed from V and 8 bases from J, the gap between germline ends came to 13 bases. This CDR3 comprises 13 residues. CDR3 in DNA: TGTGCCAGCAGCCGAGGAAGGCGGGAAAAACTGTTTTTT. It translates to CASSRGRREKLFF.

V usage is TRBV5-1 and J usage is TRBJ2-3; 13 nucleotides line up with TRBD2. The CDR3 extends over 15 amino acids. J gave up 4 bases and V 5 bases, and 4 bases lay outside the gene matches. Per germline, CDR1 SGHRS and CDR2 YFSETQ. CDR3 sequence: CASSQLAGGPDTQYF. The CDR3 DNA reads as TGCGCCAGCAGTCAACTAGCGGGAGGGCCAGATACGCAGTATTTT.

This chain connects TRBV4-1 to TRBJ2-5; D unclear. Trimming left V 1 base short and J 4 bases short, with 7 bases between. Germline values: CDR1 MGHRA, CDR2 YSYEKL. This CDR3 is 13 amino acids long. The CDR3 loop is CASSQVKAETQYF. CDR3 DNA sequence: TGCGCCAGCAGCCAAGTTAAAGCAGAGACCCAGTACTTC.

The V gene is TRBV28, the J gene TRBJ1-1, with D tentatively TRBD1 (5 bases). This CDR3 is built from 12 residues. Trimming took 6 bases from V and 5 from J, leaving 10 bases between them. Per germline, CDR1 MDHEN and CDR2 SYDVKM. For the CDR3, the DNA is TGTGCCAGCAGACGACCAGGGACTGAAGCTTTCTTT. It is translated as CASRRPGTEAFF.

This clone was found once. V gene TRBV5-6 combines with J gene TRBJ2-7; 13 nucleotides agree with TRBD2. Germline V CDR1 and CDR2: SGHDT, YYEEEE. This CDR3 contains 16 residues. V shed 4 bases, J shed 4 bases, and the junction held 8 bases outside the gene matches. CDR3 DNA: TGTGCCAGCAGCCTATCGGGACTAGCGGGATCGTACGAGCAGTACTTC. This gives the protein CASSLSGLAGSYEQYF. The variable domain in full, completed from reference TRBV5-6 and TRBJ2-7, reads DAGVTQSPTHLIKTRGQQVTLRCSPKSGHDTVSWYQQALGQGPQFIFQYYEEEERQRGNFPDRFSGHQFPNYSSELNVNALLLGDSALYLCASSLSGLAGSYEQYFGPGTRLTVT.

The chain links TRBV27 to TRBJ2-1; D may be TRBD2 (6 bases). The germline CDR1 and CDR2 sequences are MNHEY and SMNVEV (reference sequence). The CDR3 spans 13 residues. V dropped 5 bases and J dropped 13 bases, with 18 bases sitting between them. The CDR3 reads CASSPGLGVFQFF. CDR3 sequence (DNA): TGTGCCAGCAGTCCGGGACTTGGTGTTTTTCAGTTCTTC.

This sequence joins TRBV9 and TRBJ2-3, with no clear D. There are 15 residues in the CDR3. Germline CDR1 reads SGDLS; CDR2 reads YYNGEE. V lost 1 base and J lost 2, with 11 bases in between. The CDR3 loop is CASSVNWGDTDTQYF. CDR3 DNA: TGTGCCAGCAGCGTAAACTGGGGTGACACAGATACGCAGTATTTT.

This clone has just one count. The chain joins TRBV5-1 to TRBJ1-6; TRBD1 matches 10 bases. Germline CDR1 reads SGHRS; CDR2 reads YFSETQ. This CDR3 has 14 residues. With 2 bases clipped from V and 13 bases from J, the junction kept 6 bases outside the gene matches. CDR3 loop: CASSFRDRGSPLHF. The CDR3 DNA reads as TGCGCCAGCAGCTTCCGGGACAGGGGCTCGCCCCTCCACTTT.

This chain uses TRBV29-1 with TRBJ2-7; D might be TRBD1 (7 bases). The CDR3 covers 13 residues. Per germline, CDR1 SQVTM and CDR2 ANQGSEA. V lost 5 bases and J 4 bases, leaving 15 bases between the germline ends. CDR3 DNA: TGCAGCGTTACAAGGACAGGAGGGTACGAGCAGTACTTC. This codes for CSVTRTGGYEQYF.

This clone was seen only a few times. The chain links TRBV14 to TRBJ2-3; D not resolved. V lost 4 bases to trimming and J lost 6 bases, with 11 bases between them. The CDR3 sequence is 13 residues long. From germline, CDR1 is SGHDN and CDR2 FVKESK. CDR3 protein: CASSRGGLDTQYF. The DNA of the CDR3 is TGTGCCAGCAGCCGCGGCGGATTGGATACGCAGTATTTT.

Only one count was recorded for this clone. V is TRBV7-2 and J is TRBJ2-7; unclear D gene. The CDR3 contains 16 residues. In germline, CDR1 is SGHTA, CDR2 FQGNSA. The V gene lost 2 bases and the J gene lost 2 bases, with 16 bases spanning the gap. The CDR3 DNA is TGTGCCAGCAGCTTATTTGGTATGGGGATAACCTACGAGCAGTACTTC. Protein product: CASSLFGMGITYEQYF.

The chain carries TRBV19 and TRBJ1-2; D is possibly TRBD1 (6 bases). V was shortened by 7 bases and J by 1 base, with 13 bases between the two germline ends. The CDR3 contains 14 residues. The V gene's germline CDR1 is LNHDA and CDR2 SQIVND (reference sequence). CDR3 sequence (DNA): TGTGCCAGTAATCGACAGGAGCGTAACTATGGCTACACCTTC. The encoded protein is CASNRQERNYGYTF.

The CDR3 DNA follows: TGTGCCAGCAGCCCCTCTAGCGGATCCTACGAGCAGTACTTC. Its protein product is CASSPSSGSYEQYF. This sequence joins TRBV9 and TRBJ2-7, with TRBD2 matching over 7 bases. The CDR3 consists of 14 residues. Unmatched junction bases numbered 5, after V lost 4 bases and J lost 1 base. Germline loops: CDR1 SGDLS, CDR2 YYNGEE.

This clone was observed a handful of times. The V and J genes are TRBV5-6 and TRBJ1-1; D is unresolved. The CDR3 spans 13 residues. Trimming took 4 bases from V and 1 from J, leaving 8 bases between them. Germline V gene sequence: CDR1 SGHDT, CDR2 YYEEEE. The CDR3 spells CASSGRQNTEAFF. CDR3 DNA: TGTGCCAGCAGCGGTAGACAGAACACTGAAGCTTTCTTT.

V and J are TRBV2 and TRBJ2-1; D is possibly TRBD1 (6 bases). The CDR3 totals 14 residues. Germline V gene data show CDR1 as SNHLY and CDR2 as FYNNEI. Trimming stripped 6 bases from V and 3 bases from J, with 12 bases between. CDR3 sequence reads: CASRIRDIYNEQFF. CDR3 sequence (DNA): TGTGCCAGCAGAATTCGGGACATCTACAATGAGCAGTTCTTC.

The rearrangement joins TRBV28 to TRBJ2-1; D unclear. Trimming stripped 6 bases from V and 5 bases from J, with 8 bases between. This CDR3 region has 12 residues. The germline V gene has CDR1 MDHEN and CDR2 SYDVKM. CDR3 sequence (DNA): TGTGCCAGCAGCGATCCGGACAATGAGCAGTTCTTC. This translates into CASSDPDNEQFF.

The genes are TRBV5-1 and TRBJ2-1, with D perhaps being TRBD1 or TRBD2 (8 bases each). Trimming took off 4 bases at V and 10 bases at J, with 18 bases between the two ends. CDR1 SGHRS and CDR2 YFSETQ come from the germline V gene. This CDR3 is built from 14 residues. CDR3 sequence: CASSPDGGDREQFF. DNA of the CDR3: TGCGCCAGCAGCCCCGACGGGGGGGACAGGGAGCAGTTCTTC.

The rearrangement joins TRBV7-2 to TRBJ2-7; 11 bases match TRBD1. Trimming at V came to 7 bases and at J to 4 bases, leaving 6 bases not matched to a gene. Germline loops: CDR1 SGHTA, CDR2 FQGNSA. The CDR3 has 14 residues. CDR3 in DNA: TGTGCCAGCATGCGGGACAGGGGGGGTTACGAGCAGTACTTC. Translated, it gives CASMRDRGGYEQYF.

The chain couples TRBV15 to TRBJ2-1, with D unclear. The CDR3 extends over 15 amino acids. The germline V and J ends were trimmed by 6 bases and 0 bases, with 12 bases remaining between them. Germline-derived CDR1 and CDR2 are LNHNV and YYDKDF (reference sequence). Here the CDR3 DNA reads TGTGCCACCAGTGGGGTAGGTGACTCCTACAATGAGCAGTTCTTC. It encodes CATSGVGDSYNEQFF.

The chain couples TRBV18 to TRBJ1-2; possibly TRBD1 for D (6 bases). The CDR3 is 16 residues long. Per germline, CDR1 KGHSH and CDR2 LQKENI. Trimming left V 3 bases short and J 3 bases short, with 17 bases between. The CDR3 DNA reads as TGTGCCAGCTCACCCCCTCGGATGGGGGCCTACTATGGCTACACCTTC. This gives the protein CASSPPRMGAYYGYTF.